One and the same sample provided the 16 T cell receptor beta chains below, sequenced in a study of T cells in Graves' hyperthyroidism and ophthalmopathy. Amplified TCR beta CDR3 regions came from RNA transcripts. First-round RT-PCR targeting the TCR CDR3 was performed with the HTBI primer set. Using its own MiXCR run on the multiplex PCR reads, TCRdb lists one record per CDR3 protein. The table shows under 130,000 distinct CDR3 sequences, with roughly 50% occurring only once. Sequenced material: blood. Source of these receptors: a man aged 35 to 55 with Graves' hyperthyroidism.

Ten or more counts support this clonotype. The V and J genes are TRBV7-8 and TRBJ2-1; D tentatively reads TRBD1 or TRBD2 (6 bases each). This CDR3 is built from 16 residues. With 5 bases removed from V and 0 bases from J, the gap between germline ends came to 14 bases. Germline V gives CDR1 SGHVS, CDR2 FQNEAQ. The CDR3 loop is CASSPSKGGSYNEQFF. Written as DNA, the CDR3 is TGTGCCAGCAGCCCCTCGAAGGGGGGCTCCTACAATGAGCAGTTCTTC.

Many counts were recorded for this clonotype. The DNA for the CDR3 is TGCAGTGCTAGAGACGACAGGAATTTCTACAATGAGCAGTTCTTC. This codes for CSARDDRNFYNEQFF. The chain joins TRBV20-1 to TRBJ2-1; possible D gene TRBD1, 6 bases. V was cut by 0 bases and J by 3 bases, with 12 bases left in between. From germline, CDR1 is DFQATT and CDR2 SNEGSKA (reference sequence). The CDR3 runs 15 residues.

The chain carries TRBV7-2 and TRBJ1-1; 10 nucleotides match TRBD1. CDR1 SGHTA and CDR2 FQGNSA come from the germline V gene. Losses at the gene ends were 6 bases for V and 5 bases for J; bases not matched to a gene: 9. The CDR3 runs to 15 residues. The CDR3 protein is CASSLRDRGGTEAFF. The CDR3, as DNA: TGTGCCAGCAGTCTCCGGGACAGGGGAGGGACTGAAGCTTTCTTT.

This clonotype was recorded a few times. This chain links TRBV20-1 with TRBJ1-3; D gene uncertain. This CDR3 spans 12 amino acids. CDR1 and CDR2 (germline): DFQATT, SNEGSKA (reference sequence). The germline V and J ends were trimmed by 3 bases and 3 bases, with 6 bases remaining between them. The DNA for the CDR3 is TGCAGTGCTAGGGGGATTGGAAACACCATATATTTT. This encodes CSARGIGNTIYF.

The chain couples TRBV11-2 to TRBJ1-3; D remains ambiguous. Germline lookup yields CDR1 SGHAT and CDR2 FQNNGV. This CDR3 has 15 residues. Trimming cost V 5 bases and J 5 bases, with 16 bases left between them. CDR3 amino acids: CASSPGSGSRNTIYF. CDR3 DNA sequence: TGTGCCAGCAGCCCGGGGTCAGGTTCTAGAAACACCATATATTTT.

The gene calls are TRBV28 and TRBJ1-4; a weak D match, TRBD1 (5 bases). CDR1 MDHEN and CDR2 SYDVKM come from the germline V gene. The CDR3 extends over 15 amino acids. Trimming took off 5 bases at V and 5 bases at J, with 15 bases between the two ends. The CDR3 coding sequence is TGTGCCAGCAGTCCCCTCCAGACAGTCAATGAAAAACTGTTTTTT. Translated: CASSPLQTVNEKLFF.

Concerning this clonotype itself: The junction shows a germline mismatch at one end, possibly a read error. The J gene is TRBJ2-2, the V gene TRBV11-2; 11 nucleotides match TRBD2. The V gene's germline CDR1 is SGHAT and CDR2 FQNNGV. The CDR3 totals 17 residues. The CDR3 sequence: CASSLSGPTSGSGELSF. Written as DNA, the CDR3 is TGTGCCAGCAGTTTGTCAGGCCCTACTAGCGGGAGCGGGGAGCTGTCTTTT.

This clonotype was found many times. The V gene is TRBV7-3, the J gene TRBJ2-7; a weak D match, TRBD2 (7 bases). Trimming took 0 bases from V and 2 from J, leaving 14 bases between them. The CDR3 runs to 16 residues. Germline V CDR1 and CDR2: SGHTA, FQGTGA. The CDR3, as DNA: TGTGCCAGCAGCTTAACGGGGGCTAGCGGAACCTACGAGCAGTACTTC. This translates into CASSLTGASGTYEQYF.

The chain recombines TRBV6-2 or TRBV6-3 with TRBJ2-1; D possibly corresponds to TRBD1 (5 bases). The CDR3 covers 17 residues. CDR1 is MNHEY and CDR2 is SVGEGT in the germline V gene. The V end was cut by 7 bases, the J end by 4 bases, with 23 bases between. The DNA for the CDR3 is TGTGCCAGCAAGTCCCGGTCGAGGATGGGGCTATACAATGAGCAGTTCTTC. It specifies CASKSRSRMGLYNEQFF.

V is TRBV7-9 and J is TRBJ2-7; D perhaps matches TRBD2 (6 bases). V gave up 3 bases and J gave up 3 bases, with 9 bases separating them. This CDR3 region has 13 residues. Per germline, CDR1 SEHNR and CDR2 FQNEAQ (reference sequence). The CDR3 DNA follows: TGTGCCAGCAGCTTTACGGGAGACTACGAGCAGTACTTC. It yields the protein CASSFTGDYEQYF.

The table lists this clonotype with many counts. The chain joins TRBV19 to TRBJ1-2; D ambiguous. CDR1 and CDR2 from the germline V gene are LNHDA and SQIVND (reference sequence). There are 14 residues in the CDR3. V shed 5 bases and J shed 7 bases, with 17 bases lying between them. The CDR3 loop reads CASSASVGPPGYTF. Here the CDR3 DNA reads TGTGCCAGTAGTGCCTCGGTTGGGCCCCCTGGCTACACCTTC.

The V gene is TRBV9, the J gene TRBJ2-7; 8 bases align to TRBD2. The CDR3 runs to 14 residues. Per the germline V gene, CDR1 is SGDLS and CDR2 is YYNGEE. After removal of 5 bases from V and 2 bases from J, the junction contained 6 bases not matched to a gene. The DNA for the CDR3 is TGTGCCAGCAGTCCCGCGGGACTAGCCTACGAGCAGTACTTC. It codes for CASSPAGLAYEQYF.

This clonotype was counted ten times or more. The chain links TRBV20-1 to TRBJ1-2, with no clear D. This CDR3 comprises 14 residues. The germline V gene encodes CDR1 DFQATT and CDR2 SNEGSKA (reference sequence). V was trimmed by 3 bases and J by 6 bases, leaving 17 bases between them. The CDR3 DNA follows: TGCAGTGCTAGCGCAGGACTAACTGGTGATGGCTACACCTTC. The encoded protein is CSASAGLTGDGYTF.

Regarding this clonotype: Since a much larger clone is just one base distant, this may be a read error. CDR3 residues: CASSQALPSGTLDNEQFF. For the CDR3, the DNA is TGCGCCAGCAGCCAAGCCCTGCCTAGCGGAACGTTGGACAATGAGCAGTTCTTC. The gene calls are TRBV4-3 and TRBJ2-1; 7 nucleotides line up with TRBD2. Germline assignment: CDR1 LGHNA and CDR2 YSLEER. The CDR3 sequence is 18 residues long. V lost 1 base, J lost 5 bases, and 14 bases stayed unmatched.

This chain connects TRBV2 to TRBJ2-3; no firm D call. V was clipped by 8 bases and J by 0 bases, with 12 bases between them. The CDR3 is 14 amino acids. The germline V gene has CDR1 SNHLY and CDR2 FYNNEI. The CDR3 reads CASGRSASTDTQYF. The CDR3 nucleotides are TGTGCCAGCGGTAGGTCCGCAAGCACAGATACGCAGTATTTT.

This clonotype was observed many times. V and J are TRBV7-2 and TRBJ2-2; either TRBD1 or TRBD2 may supply D (7 bases each). Germline V gives CDR1 SGHTA, CDR2 FQGNSA. The length of the CDR3 is 16 residues. Trimming removed 5 bases at V and 3 bases at J, with 16 bases between. In DNA form, the CDR3 reads TGTGCCAGCAGCCCAGGGGGGGGAGGGGACACCGGGGAGCTGTTTTTT. This encodes CASSPGGGGDTGELFF.